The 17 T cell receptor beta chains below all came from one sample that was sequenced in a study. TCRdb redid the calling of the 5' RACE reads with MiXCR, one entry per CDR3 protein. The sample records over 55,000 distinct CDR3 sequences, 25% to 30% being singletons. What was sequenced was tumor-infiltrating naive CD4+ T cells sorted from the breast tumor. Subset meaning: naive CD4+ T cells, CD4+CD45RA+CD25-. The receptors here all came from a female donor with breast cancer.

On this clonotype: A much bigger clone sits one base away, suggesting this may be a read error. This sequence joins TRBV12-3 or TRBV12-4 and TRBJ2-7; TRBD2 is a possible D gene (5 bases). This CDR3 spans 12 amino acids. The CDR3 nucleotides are TGTGCCAGTTCGGGAAACCCCTACGAGCGGTACTTC. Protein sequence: CASSGNPYERYF.

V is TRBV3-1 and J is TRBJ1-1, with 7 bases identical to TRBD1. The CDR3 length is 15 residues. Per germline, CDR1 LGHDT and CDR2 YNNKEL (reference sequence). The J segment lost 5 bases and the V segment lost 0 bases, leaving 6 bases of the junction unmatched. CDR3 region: CASSQETGDYTEAFF. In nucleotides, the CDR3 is TGTGCCAGCAGCCAAGAAACAGGGGATTATACTGAAGCTTTCTTT.

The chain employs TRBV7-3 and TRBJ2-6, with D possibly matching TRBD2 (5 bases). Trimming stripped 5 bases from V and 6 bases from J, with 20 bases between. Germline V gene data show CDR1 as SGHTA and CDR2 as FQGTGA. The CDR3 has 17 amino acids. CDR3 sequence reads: CASSLQSGAGVANVLTF. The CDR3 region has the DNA TGTGCCAGCAGCCTTCAGAGCGGCGCGGGTGTGGCCAACGTCCTGACTTTC.

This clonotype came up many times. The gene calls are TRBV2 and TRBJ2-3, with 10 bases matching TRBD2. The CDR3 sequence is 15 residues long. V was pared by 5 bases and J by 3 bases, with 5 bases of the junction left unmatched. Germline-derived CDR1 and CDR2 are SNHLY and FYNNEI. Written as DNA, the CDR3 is TGTGCCAGCAGTCCCCTAGCGGGAGTGACAGATACGCAGTATTTT. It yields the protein CASSPLAGVTDTQYF.

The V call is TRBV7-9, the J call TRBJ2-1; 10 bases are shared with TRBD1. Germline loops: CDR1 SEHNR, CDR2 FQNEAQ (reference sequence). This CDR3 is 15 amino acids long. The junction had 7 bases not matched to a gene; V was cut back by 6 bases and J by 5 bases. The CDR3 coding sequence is TGTGCCAGCAGTTTGACAGGGGGCGACCACAATGAGCAGTTCTTC. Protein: CASSLTGGDHNEQFF. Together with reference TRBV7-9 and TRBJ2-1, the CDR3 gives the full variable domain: DTGVSQNPRHKITKRGQNVTFRCDPISEHNRLYWYRQTLGQGPEFLTYFQNEAQLEKSRLLSDRFSAERPKGSFSTLEIQRTEQGDSAMYLCASSLTGGDHNEQFFGPGTRLTVL.

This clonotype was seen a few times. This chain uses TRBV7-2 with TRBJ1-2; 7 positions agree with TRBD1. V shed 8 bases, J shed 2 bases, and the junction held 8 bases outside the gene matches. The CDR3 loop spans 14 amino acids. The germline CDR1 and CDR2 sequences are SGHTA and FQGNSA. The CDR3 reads CASRIGGANYGYTF. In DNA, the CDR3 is TGTGCCAGCCGTATAGGGGGCGCAAACTATGGCTACACCTTC.

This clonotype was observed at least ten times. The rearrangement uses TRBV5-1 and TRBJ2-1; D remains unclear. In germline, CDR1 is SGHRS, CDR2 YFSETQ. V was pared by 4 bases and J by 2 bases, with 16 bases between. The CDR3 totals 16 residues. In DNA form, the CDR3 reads TGCGCCAGCAGCCCTGGATCCGGGTCTGCCTACAATGAGCAGTTCTTC. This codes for CASSPGSGSAYNEQFF.

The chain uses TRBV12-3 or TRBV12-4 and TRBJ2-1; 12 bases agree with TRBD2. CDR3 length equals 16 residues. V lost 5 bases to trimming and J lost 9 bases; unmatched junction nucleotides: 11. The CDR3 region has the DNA TGTGCCAGCAGTCCTCCTAGCGGGAGGGTAACCGGTGAGCAGTTCTTC. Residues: CASSPPSGRVTGEQFF.

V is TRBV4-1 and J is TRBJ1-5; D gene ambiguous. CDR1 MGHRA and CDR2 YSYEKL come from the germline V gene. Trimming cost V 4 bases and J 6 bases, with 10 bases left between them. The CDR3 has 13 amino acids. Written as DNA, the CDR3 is TGCGCCAGCAGCCTGGTAGCGGGTCAGCCCCAGCATTTT. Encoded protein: CASSLVAGQPQHF.

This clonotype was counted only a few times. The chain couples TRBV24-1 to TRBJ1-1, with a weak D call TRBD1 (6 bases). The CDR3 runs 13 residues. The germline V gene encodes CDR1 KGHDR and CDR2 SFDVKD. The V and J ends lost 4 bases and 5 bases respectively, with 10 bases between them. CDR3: CATSEQGGTEAFF. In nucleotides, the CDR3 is TGTGCCACCAGTGAACAGGGAGGAACTGAAGCTTTCTTT.

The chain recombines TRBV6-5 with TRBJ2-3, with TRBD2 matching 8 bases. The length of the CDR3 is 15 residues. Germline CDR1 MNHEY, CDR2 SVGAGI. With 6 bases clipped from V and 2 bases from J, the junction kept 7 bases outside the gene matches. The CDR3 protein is CASSLAGRNTDTQYF. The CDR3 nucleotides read TGTGCCAGCAGCTTAGCGGGGCGAAACACAGATACGCAGTATTTT.

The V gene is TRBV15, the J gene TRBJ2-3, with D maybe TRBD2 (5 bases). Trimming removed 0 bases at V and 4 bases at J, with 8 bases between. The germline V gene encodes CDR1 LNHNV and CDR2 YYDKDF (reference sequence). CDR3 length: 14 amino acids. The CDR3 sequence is CATSRDLASDTQYF. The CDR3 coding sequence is TGTGCCACCAGCAGAGATCTAGCATCAGATACGCAGTATTTT.

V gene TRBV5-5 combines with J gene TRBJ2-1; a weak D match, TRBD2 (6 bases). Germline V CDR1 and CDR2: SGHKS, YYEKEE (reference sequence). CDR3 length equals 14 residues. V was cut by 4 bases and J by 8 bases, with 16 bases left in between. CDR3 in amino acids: CASSRRAREDEQFF. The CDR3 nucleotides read TGTGCCAGCAGCCGGAGGGCCCGTGAGGATGAGCAGTTCTTC.

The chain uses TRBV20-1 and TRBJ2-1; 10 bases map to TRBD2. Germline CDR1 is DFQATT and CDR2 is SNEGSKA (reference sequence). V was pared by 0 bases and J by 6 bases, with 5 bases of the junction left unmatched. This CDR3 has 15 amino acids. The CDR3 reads CSARDATSGINEQFF. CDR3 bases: TGCAGTGCTAGAGATGCCACTAGCGGGATCAATGAGCAGTTCTTC.

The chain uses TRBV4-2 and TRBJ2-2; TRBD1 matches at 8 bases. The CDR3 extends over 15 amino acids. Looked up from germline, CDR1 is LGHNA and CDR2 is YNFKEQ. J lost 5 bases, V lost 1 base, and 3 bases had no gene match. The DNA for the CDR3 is TGTGCCAGCAGCCAAGGACAGGGGCAAACCGGGGAGCTGTTTTTT. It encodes CASSQGQGQTGELFF.

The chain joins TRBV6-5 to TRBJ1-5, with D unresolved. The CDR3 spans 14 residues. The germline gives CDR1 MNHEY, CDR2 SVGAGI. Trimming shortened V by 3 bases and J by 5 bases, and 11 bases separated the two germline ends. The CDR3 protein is CASSYGGQDQPQHF. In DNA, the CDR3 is TGTGCCAGCAGTTATGGCGGGCAGGATCAGCCCCAGCATTTT.

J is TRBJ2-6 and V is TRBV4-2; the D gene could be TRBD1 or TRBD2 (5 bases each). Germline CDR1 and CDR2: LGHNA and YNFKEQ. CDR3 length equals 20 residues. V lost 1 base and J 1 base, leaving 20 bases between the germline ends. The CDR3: CASSQAARGLGGSGANVLTF. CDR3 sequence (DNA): TGTGCCAGCAGCCAAGCGGCAAGGGGCCTTGGGGGATCTGGGGCCAACGTCCTGACTTTC.